This TCR beta chain was recovered during a study of memory CD4+ T cells and cytomegalovirus serostatus. Findings of the study overall: About 40% of the roughly 150 known CMV-associated TCRbeta sequences appeared in CD4+ memory.

Regarding this clone: Antigen: not known.

Deletions cut 7 bases from V and 1 base from J, with 7 bases between. Per germline, CDR1 LNHDA and CDR2 SQIVND (reference sequence). The CDR3 has 12 amino acids. Sequenced by immunoSEQ multiplex PCR; TCRdb stores in-frame clones only, minus some. The sample holds about 80,000 clones; roughly 80% are singletons and the top ten take roughly 0.8%. The sort gate was single viable CD3+CD4+CD8-CD45RO+ cells for memory CD4+ T cells. CD4+ T cells were isolated by positive magnetic selection. The rearrangement joins TRBV19 to TRBJ1-1; D gene uncertain. The specimen was memory CD4+ T cells from blood. The TCR sequence derives from an adult in good health and CMV-seronegative. CDR3 region: CASIDQNTEAFF. CDR3 DNA sequence: TGTGCCAGTATAGACCAGAACACTGAAGCTTTCTTT.